Presented here are 2 T cell receptor beta chains from one specimen sequenced in a study of T cell responses to AZD1222 COVID-19 vaccine. Sequencing was performed with immunoSEQ multiplex PCR; in TCRdb, only in-frame clones are kept and a portion is missing. The sample lists 100,000 or so clones, approximately 88% occurring once. The sequencing here drew on peripheral blood, taken on day 0 of AZD1222 vaccination. The receptors were sampled from an adult in good health.

The chain is built from TRBV27 and TRBJ2-1; D gene unclear. This CDR3 has 13 amino acids. Germline V lookup: CDR1 MNHEY, CDR2 SMNVEV (reference sequence). V lost 8 bases to trimming and J lost 8 bases, with 16 bases between them. This CDR3 reads CASGRSLSYEQFF. The CDR3 bases are TGTGCCAGCGGCCGGTCCCTCTCGTATGAGCAGTTCTTC.

This chain joins TRBV12-3 or TRBV12-4 and TRBJ1-2, with unresolved D. Trimming left V 1 base short and J 6 bases short, with 6 bases between. The CDR3 extends over 12 amino acids. The CDR3 nucleotides read TGTGCCAGCAGTTTAGACGGCCATGGCTACACCTTC. Translated: CASSLDGHGYTF.